This T cell receptor beta chain stems from a study of blood T cell repertoires in COVID-19. Background on the study: Italy, Spain and the United States were the sources of the convalescent and acute COVID-19 samples. PBMCs, B-cell-depleted T cells, or T cells provided the cDNA or gDNA that made up the material.

This CDR3 is 13 amino acids long. The germline gives CDR1 SGHNT, CDR2 YYREEE (reference sequence). The V end lost 2 bases, the J end lost 5 bases, and 10 bases lay between the germline ends. As originally analysed: The authors estimated nucleated cell counts from reference gene primer amplification. Produced via immunoSEQ multiplex PCR; TCRdb's table is partial and in-frame only. V, J and clone size are those of that table, while D and trimming were read from the DNA. The sample has more than 250,000 clones, approximately 83% seen once. The sample consisted of peripheral blood. This clonotype was obtained from a woman in her 30s who had recovered from COVID-19. The genes are TRBV5-4 and TRBJ1-1, with a possible D match to TRBD1 (6 bases). The CDR3 nucleotides read TGTGCCAGCAGCTTCACTAGGGGGACTGAAGCTTTCTTT. This encodes CASSFTRGTEAFF.